This TCR beta chain comes out of a study of CD8 T cell repertoires and HIV-1 epitope variants. Looking at the study overall: Control wells had CMV/EBV/flu peptides, negative Ebola AY9, or no peptide.

Only in-frame clones appear in the TCRdb table, and some are missing; sequencing was by immunoSEQ multiplex PCR. The data hold 950 to 1,100 clones, with about 70% observed a single time. As to this clone: What it binds is unknown.

CDR3 length equals 14 residues. V lost 0 bases and J lost 6, with 10 bases in between. Germline V lookup: CDR1 LNHDA, CDR2 SQIVND (reference sequence). The chain couples TRBV19 to TRBJ2-3; D might be TRBD2 (6 bases). Sequenced input: cultured CD8+ T cells derived from PBMCs. The sequence came from a male donor with HIV. CDR3 coding DNA: TGTGCCAGTAGTATAGAACGGCGGGGCGATACGCAGTATTTT. Protein: CASSIERRGDTQYF.